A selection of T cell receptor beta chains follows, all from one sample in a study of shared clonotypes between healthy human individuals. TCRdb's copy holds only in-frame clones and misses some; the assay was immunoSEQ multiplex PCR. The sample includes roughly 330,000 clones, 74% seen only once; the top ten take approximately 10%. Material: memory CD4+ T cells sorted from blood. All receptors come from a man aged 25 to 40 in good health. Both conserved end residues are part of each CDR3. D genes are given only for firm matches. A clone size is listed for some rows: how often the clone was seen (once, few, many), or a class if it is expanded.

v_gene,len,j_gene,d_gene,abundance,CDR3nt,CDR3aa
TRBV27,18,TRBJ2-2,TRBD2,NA,TGTGCCAGCAGCCCAGTGGGTGGCGGGAGTTCCTACACCGGGGAGCTGTTTTTT,CASSPVGGGSSYTGELFF
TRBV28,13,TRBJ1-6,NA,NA,TGTGCCAGCAAGAGGGGGATTAATTCACCCCTCCACTTT,CASKRGINSPLHF
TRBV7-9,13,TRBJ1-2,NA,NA,TGTGCCAGCAGCTTTTGGGGGCAAGGTGGCTACACCTTC,CASSFWGQGGYTF
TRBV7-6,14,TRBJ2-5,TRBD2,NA,TGTGCCAACAGCCCGATCGGGGGGAAAGAGACCCAGTACTTC,CANSPIGGKETQYF
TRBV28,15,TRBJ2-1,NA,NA,TGTGCCAGCAGTTTGGCTAGCGACTATAGAAATGAGCAGTTCTTC,CASSLASDYRNEQFF
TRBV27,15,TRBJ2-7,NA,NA,TGTGCCAGCCGACCCAAGGACTACCTTAGCTACGAGCAGTACTTC,CASRPKDYLSYEQYF
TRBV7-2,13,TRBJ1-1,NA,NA,TGTGCCAGCTTGTCGGTGATGAACACTGAAGCTTTCTTT,CASLSVMNTEAFF
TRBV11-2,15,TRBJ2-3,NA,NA,TGTGCCAGCAGCATTAGCGTTACTAGCACAGATACGCAGTATTTT,CASSISVTSTDTQYF
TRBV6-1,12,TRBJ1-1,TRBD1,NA,TGTGCCACAGACAGGGTGGACACTGAAGCTTTCTTT,CATDRVDTEAFF
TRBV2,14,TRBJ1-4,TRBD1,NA,TGTGCCAGCATTTATGGACAGGGGAATGAAAAACTGTTTTTT,CASIYGQGNEKLFF
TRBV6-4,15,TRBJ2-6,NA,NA,TGTGCCAGCAGTGACTCGGCCTCTGGGGCCAACGTCCTGACTTTC,CASSDSASGANVLTF
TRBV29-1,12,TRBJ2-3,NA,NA,TGCAGCGTTGAGGACGGCACAGATACGCAGTATTTT,CSVEDGTDTQYF
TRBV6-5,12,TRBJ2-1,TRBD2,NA,TGTGCCAGCAGCCTTACTAGCGGTCAGCAGTTCTTC,CASSLTSGQQFF
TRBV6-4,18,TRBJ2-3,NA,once,TGTGCCAGCAGTGACCCGGCGTTTTTCGAGACAAACACAGATACGCAGTATTTT,CASSDPAFFETNTDTQYF
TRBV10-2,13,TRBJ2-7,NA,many,TGCGCCAGCAGTGAGTATCTGACCTACGAGCAGTACTTC,CASSEYLTYEQYF
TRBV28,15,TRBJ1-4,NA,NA,TGTGCCAGCAGTCCCCCGCGCCCAACTAATGAAAAACTGTTTTTT,CASSPPRPTNEKLFF
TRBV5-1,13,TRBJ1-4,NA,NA,TGCGCCAGTACCTCAGATGGTAATGAAAAACTGTTTTTT,CASTSDGNEKLFF
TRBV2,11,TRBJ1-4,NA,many,TGTGCCAGCACCTACGACAGTGGTCTGTTTTTT,CASTYDSGLFF
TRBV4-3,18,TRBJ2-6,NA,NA,TGCGCCAGCAGCCAAAGGACGGAGGCAAACTCTGGGGCCAACGTCCTGACTTTC,CASSQRTEANSGANVLTF
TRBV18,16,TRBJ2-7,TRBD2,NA,TGTGCCAGCTCACCACCCCTAGCGGGAGGATCGGGGGAGCAGTACTTC,CASSPPLAGGSGEQYF
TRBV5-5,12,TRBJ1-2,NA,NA,TGTGCCAGCAGCTTGGAAGTGGGTGGCTACACCTTC,CASSLEVGGYTF
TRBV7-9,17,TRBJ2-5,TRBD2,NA,TGTGCCAGCAGCTTACGGCCCCTCGGGAGGGGTAGGGAGACCCAGTACTTC,CASSLRPLGRGRETQYF
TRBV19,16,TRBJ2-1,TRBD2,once,TGTGCCAGTAGCCCAGAGGGACTAGCGAAGTACAATGAGCAGTTCTTC,CASSPEGLAKYNEQFF
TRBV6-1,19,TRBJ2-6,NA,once,TGTGCCAGCAGTGACTTAGGGATAGGACGGCCCTCTGGGGCCAACGTCCTGACTTTC,CASSDLGIGRPSGANVLTF
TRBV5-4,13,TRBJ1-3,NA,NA,TGTGCCAGCAGCTTACACTCTGGAAACACCATATATTTT,CASSLHSGNTIYF
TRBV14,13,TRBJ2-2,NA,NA,TGTGCCAGCAGCCAAGCCCAACACGGGGAGCTGTTTTTT,CASSQAQHGELFF
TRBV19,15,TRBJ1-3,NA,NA,TGTGCCAGTAGTATTGGCAGGTCCACTGGAAACACCATATATTTT,CASSIGRSTGNTIYF
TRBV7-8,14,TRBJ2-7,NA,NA,TGTGCCAGCAGCCCCCTCTCCGGATCCTACGAGCAGTACTTC,CASSPLSGSYEQYF
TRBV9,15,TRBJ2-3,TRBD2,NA,TGTGCCAGCAGCCCCGGGACTACTAGAATAGATACGCAGTATTTT,CASSPGTTRIDTQYF
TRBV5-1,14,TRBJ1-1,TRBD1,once,TGCGCCAGCAGCGGGGGACAGACGAACACTGAAGCTTTCTTT,CASSGGQTNTEAFF
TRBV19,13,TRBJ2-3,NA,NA,TGTGCCAGTAGAGAAGGGAACCCAGATACGCAGTATTTT,CASREGNPDTQYF
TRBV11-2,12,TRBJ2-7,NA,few,TGTGCCAGCAGGCCGGGGGCCTACGAGCAGTACTTC,CASRPGAYEQYF
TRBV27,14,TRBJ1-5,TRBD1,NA,TGTGCCAGCGGCCGACAGGGATTAAATCAGCCCCAGCATTTT,CASGRQGLNQPQHF
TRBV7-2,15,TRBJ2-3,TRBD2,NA,TGTGCCAGCAGCTCCCGGGAGGCGGGACCAGATACGCAGTATTTT,CASSSREAGPDTQYF
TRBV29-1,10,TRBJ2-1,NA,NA,TGCAGCGTTGAATTAGGGCAGCAGTTCTTC,CSVELGQQFF
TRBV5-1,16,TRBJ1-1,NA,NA,TGCGCCAGCAGCCCCAGGGGAATGTTGGGGAACACTGAAGCTTTCTTT,CASSPRGMLGNTEAFF
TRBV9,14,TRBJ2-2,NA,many,TGTGCCAGCAGCGTAGGGCCCAGCACCGGGGAGCTGTTTTTT,CASSVGPSTGELFF
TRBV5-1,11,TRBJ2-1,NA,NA,TGCGCCAGCAGCTTGGCCAATGAGCAGTTCTTC,CASSLANEQFF
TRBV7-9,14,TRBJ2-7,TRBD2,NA,TGTGCCAGCAGCCCTAGCGGCCCACACTACGAGCAGTACTTC,CASSPSGPHYEQYF
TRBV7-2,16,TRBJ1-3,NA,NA,TGTGCCAGCAGCTCAAGTATACAGGCCCTTGGAAACACCATATATTTT,CASSSSIQALGNTIYF
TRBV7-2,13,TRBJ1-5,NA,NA,TGTGCCAGCAGCTTTGAAAGCAATCAGCCCCAGCATTTT,CASSFESNQPQHF
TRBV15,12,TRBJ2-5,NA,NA,TGTGCCACCAGCAGAGATAAGGGGACCCAGTACTTC,CATSRDKGTQYF
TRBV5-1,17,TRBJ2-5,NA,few,TGCGCCAGCAGCTTGGGCTCTTTGGTCGGCTTCCAAGAGACCCAGTACTTC,CASSLGSLVGFQETQYF
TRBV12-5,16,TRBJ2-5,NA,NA,TGTGCTAGTGCCCGGGGGGAGGGGGCGGCGGGCGAGACCCAGTACTTC,CASARGEGAAGETQYF
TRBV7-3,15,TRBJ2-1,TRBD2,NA,TGTGCCAGCAGCTACCGACTAGCGGGGAACAATGAGCAGTTCTTC,CASSYRLAGNNEQFF
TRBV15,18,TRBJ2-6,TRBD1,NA,TGTGCCACCAGCTCACTCGGACAGGGGGAGCGTGGGGCCAACGTCCTGACTTTC,CATSSLGQGERGANVLTF
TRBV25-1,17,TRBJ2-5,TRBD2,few,TGTGCCAGCAGTGAACCCTTGGACGGGAGGGGAAAAGAGACCCAGTACTTC,CASSEPLDGRGKETQYF
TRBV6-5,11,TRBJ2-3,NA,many,TGTGCCAGCAGCCAGGGCGGTTGGCAGTATTTT,CASSQGGWQYF
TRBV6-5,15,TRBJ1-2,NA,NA,TGTGCCAGCAGTTACTCGACTCAGGGCCTTGGGGGCTACACCTTC,CASSYSTQGLGGYTF
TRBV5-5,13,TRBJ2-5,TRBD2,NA,TGTGCCAGCAGCCGACTAGCGGGAGAGACCCAGTACTTC,CASSRLAGETQYF
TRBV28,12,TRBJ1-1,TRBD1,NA,TGTGCCAGCAGCCAGGGGGGGGCTGAAGCTTTCTTT,CASSQGGAEAFF
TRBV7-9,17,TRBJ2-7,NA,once,TGTGCCAGCAGCTTAGACCCGCGTCGGCAGAGCTCCTACGAGCAGTACTTC,CASSLDPRRQSSYEQYF
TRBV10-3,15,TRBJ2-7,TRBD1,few,TGTGCCATCAATAAGAGGGGGCCGGCCCTCGACGAGCAGTACTTC,CAINKRGPALDEQYF
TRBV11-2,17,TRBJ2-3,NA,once,TGTGCCAGCAGCTTAGTTTTGGTGACAGAAGCCACAGATACGCAGTATTTT,CASSLVLVTEATDTQYF
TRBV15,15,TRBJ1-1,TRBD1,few,TGTGCCACCAGCGATACGGGACAGGGAAGGGCTGAAGCTTTCTTT,CATSDTGQGRAEAFF
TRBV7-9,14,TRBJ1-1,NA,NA,TGTGCCAGCGGCTTAGCTTCGAGGGGTACTGAAGCTTTCTTT,CASGLASRGTEAFF
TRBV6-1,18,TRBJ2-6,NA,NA,TGTGCCAGCAGTGGGGAACGAGGCAGCGTTTCTGGGGCCAACGTCCTGACTTTC,CASSGERGSVSGANVLTF